This note documents a single T cell receptor beta chain sequence. What it binds is unknown. The CDR3 contains 20 residues. Unmatched junction bases numbered 18, after V lost 0 bases and J lost 3 bases. Germline CDR1 is LGHNA and CDR2 is YSLEER. These data originate in a study of blood T cells in healthy people across ages. Findings of the study overall: Across samples, TCR beta diversity tracked strongly with naive T cell percentage. Long-lived donors exceeded aged donors in naive CD4+ cells and diversity. What prevented conclusive comparison of naive and antigen-experienced cells was that PBMCs were unsorted. CMV status of donors was unknown, possibly confounding expanded clonotype changes.

The second PCR ran about 6 to 12 cycles with a sample-barcoded 5' primer and J-beta primers. One entry per CDR3 protein, called by TCRdb with MiXCR from the 5' RACE reads. Of under 2,000,000 distinct CDR3 sequences in the sample, roughly 50% were seen once. This sequence was found in a woman aged 40 to 50 in good health. The sequenced material came from blood. This chain joins TRBV4-3 and TRBJ2-3; the match to TRBD2 covers 7 bases. Written as DNA, the CDR3 is TGCGCCAGCAGCCAAGATCTCTCTCCCCTCCCGGGGGGTGGTACAGATACGCAGTATTTT. It encodes CASSQDLSPLPGGGTDTQYF.